The source of this TCR beta chain is a study of blood T cell repertoires in COVID-19. Turning to the study itself: COVID-19 samples collected from the United States, Italy and Spain covered acute and convalescent phases. PBMCs, B-cell-depleted T cells, or T cells were the source of the cDNA or gDNA that made up the material.

Methods used by the authors: Amplifying reference gene primers gave estimates of nucleated cell counts. The data were produced by immunoSEQ multiplex PCR, yet TCRdb's version contains in-frame clones alone and is incomplete. V and J calls and clone size come straight from that table; D and trimming were deduced from the DNA. The sample contains 150,000 to 200,000 clones, more than 80% of which appear only once. V shed 10 bases and J 2 bases; nucleotides not matched to a gene: 5. Looked up from germline, CDR1 is KGHSH and CDR2 is LQKENI. The CDR3 runs 15 residues. The specimen sequenced was peripheral blood. The chain recombines TRBV18 with TRBJ2-3, with 14 bases lining up with TRBD2. The TCR comes from a human donor in a cohort sampled during active COVID-19. The CDR3 loop reads CATRTSGRSTDTQYF. The CDR3, as DNA: TGTGCCACAAGGACTAGCGGGAGGTCCACAGATACGCAGTATTTT.